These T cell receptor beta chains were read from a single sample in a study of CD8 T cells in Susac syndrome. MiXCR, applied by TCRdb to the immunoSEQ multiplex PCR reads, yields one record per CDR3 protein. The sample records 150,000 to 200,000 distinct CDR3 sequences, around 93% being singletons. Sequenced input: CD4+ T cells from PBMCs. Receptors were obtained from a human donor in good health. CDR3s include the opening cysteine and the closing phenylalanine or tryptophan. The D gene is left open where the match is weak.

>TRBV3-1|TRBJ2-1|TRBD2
CASSQRLAEAGQFF
TGTGCCAGCAGCCAAAGACTAGCGGAAGCCGGGCAGTTCTTC
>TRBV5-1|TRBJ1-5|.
CASSLAPEAQPQHF
TGCGCCAGCAGCTTGGCCCCGGAAGCGCAGCCCCAGCATTTT
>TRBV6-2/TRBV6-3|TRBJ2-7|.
CASSFVYEQYF
TGTGCCAGCAGCTTCGTCTACGAGCAGTACTTC
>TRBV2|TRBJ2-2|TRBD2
CASSDNVAGDTGELFF
TGTGCCAGCAGTGATAACGTAGCGGGGGATACCGGGGAGCTGTTTTTT
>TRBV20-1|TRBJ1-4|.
CSAYSYNEKLFF
TGCAGTGCTTACAGTTATAATGAAAAACTGTTTTTT
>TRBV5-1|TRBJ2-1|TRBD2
CASSLATSARLYNEQFF
TGCGCCAGCAGCTTGGCCACTAGCGCAAGGCTCTACAATGAGCAGTTCTTC
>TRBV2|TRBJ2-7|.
CASSEVTSSYEQYF
TGTGCCAGCAGTGAAGTCACCAGCTCCTACGAGCAGTACTTC
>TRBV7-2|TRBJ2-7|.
CASSLTTHYEQYF
TGTGCCAGCAGCTTAACAACCCACTACGAGCAGTACTTC
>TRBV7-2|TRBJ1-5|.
CASSFGQPSQPQHF
TGTGCCAGCAGCTTCGGACAGCCAAGCCAGCCCCAGCATTTT
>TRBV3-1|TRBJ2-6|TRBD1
CASSLGTGSSGANVLTF
TGTGCCAGCAGCCTCGGGACAGGGTCCTCTGGGGCCAACGTCCTGACTTTC
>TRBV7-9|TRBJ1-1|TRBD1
CASSQDRAAAFF
TGTGCCAGCAGCCAGGACAGGGCAGCAGCTTTCTTT
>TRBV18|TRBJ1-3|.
CASSPVAGGNTTYF
.
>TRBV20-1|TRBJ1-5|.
CSASSGNGNHPQHF
TGCAGTGCGAGTTCCGGGAACGGCAATCACCCCCAGCATTTT
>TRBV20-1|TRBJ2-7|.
CSARGGRGPPGEQYF
TGCAGTGCTAGAGGGGGCAGGGGCCCTCCCGGGGAGCAGTACTTC